These 23 T cell receptor beta chains came from one sample sequenced in a study of T cell repertoires in cytomegalovirus infection. TCRdb called the reads again in MiXCR, with one record for every CDR3 protein. Of 450,000 to 600,000 distinct CDR3 sequences in the sample, about 10% were seen once. Sequenced material: PBMCs. The receptors originated from a human donor in good health (CMV status not recorded). Some clones in this sample may be carry-over from other donors' samples.

This clonotype has only a few counts. The gene calls are TRBV4-2 and TRBJ2-5; TRBD2 is a possible D gene (6 bases). The V and J ends lost 0 bases and 2 bases respectively, with 16 bases between them. This CDR3 region has 17 residues. From germline, CDR1 is LGHNA and CDR2 YNFKEQ. As DNA, the CDR3 is TGTGCCAGCAGCCAAGATCCCTCGGTGGGAGGACAAGAGACCCAGTACTTC. As protein: CASSQDPSVGGQETQYF.

This clonotype was counted only a few times. The chain employs TRBV7-9 and TRBJ1-2; D ambiguous. CDR3 length: 16 residues. Trimming took 1 base from V and 5 from J, leaving 17 bases between them. CDR1 is SEHNR, CDR2 FQNEAQ, per germline (reference sequence). The CDR3 nucleotides read TGTGCCAGCAGCTTAGACGGTATGGTAGCGACATATGGCTACACCTTC. As protein: CASSLDGMVATYGYTF.

This clonotype appeared many times. The gene calls are TRBV4-1 and TRBJ1-1; the D is unclear. The CDR3 totals 14 residues. Trimming stripped 1 base from V and 4 bases from J, with 10 bases between. Germline V gene lookup returns CDR1 MGHRA and CDR2 YSYEKL. The CDR3 nucleotides are TGCGCCAGCAGCCAAGGTGCGGGTCGCACTGAAGCTTTCTTT. Translated, it gives CASSQGAGRTEAFF.

In its sample, this clonotype was seen many times. J is TRBJ2-7 and V is TRBV28; a weak D match, TRBD1 (5 bases). CDR1 MDHEN and CDR2 SYDVKM come from the germline V gene. V shed 5 bases and J shed 5 bases, with 13 bases lying between them. The CDR3 runs to 13 residues. The CDR3 DNA sequence: TGTGCCAGCAGTCAGGGAAATAGTAACGAGCAGTACTTC. This translates into CASSQGNSNEQYF.

The sample holds many counts of this clonotype. The rearrangement joins TRBV7-2 to TRBJ2-7; D is undetermined. Germline lookup yields CDR1 SGHTA and CDR2 FQGNSA. V lost 2 bases to trimming and J lost 6 bases, with 8 bases between them. The CDR3 covers 12 residues. The CDR3 DNA follows: TGTGCCAGCAGCTTAATTACGTCCGAGCAGTACTTC. Translation gives CASSLITSEQYF.

Ten or more counts support this clonotype. The J gene is TRBJ2-2, the V gene TRBV7-9; no definite D call. V dropped 1 base and J dropped 4 bases, with 10 bases sitting between them. The CDR3 covers 15 residues. CDR1 and CDR2 from the germline V gene are SEHNR and FQNEAQ (reference sequence). CDR3 nucleotide sequence: TGTGCCAGCAGCTTAGGTCAGAGAAGCACCGGGGAGCTGTTTTTT. Its protein is CASSLGQRSTGELFF. Using reference TRBV7-9 and TRBJ2-2 for the parts outside the CDR3, the full variable domain is DTGVSQNPRHKITKRGQNVTFRCDPISEHNRLYWYRQTLGQGPEFLTYFQNEAQLEKSRLLSDRFSAERPKGSFSTLEIQRTEQGDSAMYLCASSLGQRSTGELFFGEGSRLTVL.

This clonotype has more than one count but fewer than ten. The gene calls are TRBV3-1 and TRBJ1-2, with D possibly matching TRBD1 (6 bases). The CDR3 has 15 residues. Trimming left V 0 bases short and J 3 bases short, with 11 bases between. Per the germline V gene, CDR1 is LGHDT and CDR2 is YNNKEL (reference sequence). The CDR3 DNA sequence: TGTGCCAGCAGCCAAGATTTACAGGGCGACTATGGCTACACCTTC. Translated, it gives CASSQDLQGDYGYTF.

The chain links TRBV29-1 to TRBJ2-7; D possibly corresponds to TRBD2 (6 bases). CDR1 SQVTM and CDR2 ANQGSEA come from the germline V gene. The CDR3 runs 11 residues. Trimming took off 7 bases at V and 7 bases at J, with 14 bases between the two ends. CDR3 protein: CSAGTASEQYF. CDR3 DNA sequence: TGCAGCGCCGGGACTGCCTCGGAGCAGTACTTC.

This clonotype was observed at least ten times. The chain links TRBV12-3 or TRBV12-4 to TRBJ2-2, with a possible D match to TRBD1 (5 bases). The CDR3 is made up of 13 amino acids. The V gene lost 4 bases and the J gene lost 4 bases, with 7 bases spanning the gap. The CDR3 DNA reads TGTGCCAGCAGTTGGGGCCGCACCGGGGAGCTGTTTTTT. Its translation is CASSWGRTGELFF.

This clonotype was counted ten times or more. This chain links TRBV7-3 with TRBJ2-1, with TRBD2 matching 15 bases. Germline V gene sequence: CDR1 SGHTA, CDR2 FQGTGA. The CDR3 runs to 16 residues. The ends lost 5 bases at V and 13 bases at J; junction bases unmatched: 12. The CDR3 DNA reads TGTGCCAGCAGCGTTACCGGACTAGCGGGAGGGCCCTTCCAGTTCTTC. Protein sequence: CASSVTGLAGGPFQFF. The variable domain in full, completed from reference TRBV7-3 and TRBJ2-1, reads GAGVSQTPSNKVTEKGKYVELRCDPISGHTALYWYRQSLGQGPEFLIYFQGTGAADDSGLPNDRFFAVRPEGSVSTLKIQRTERGDSAVYLCASSVTGLAGGPFQFFGPGTRLTVL.

The table lists this clonotype with many counts. V and J are TRBV7-3 and TRBJ1-6; D unclear. CDR3 length: 15 amino acids. CDR1 is SGHTA, CDR2 FQGTGA, per germline. The ends were cut back, 5 bases at V and 0 bases at J, with 8 bases in the middle. The CDR3: CASSAYSSYNSPLHF. The DNA for the CDR3 is TGTGCCAGCAGCGCATACAGCTCCTATAATTCACCCCTCCACTTT.

This clonotype was detected many times. This chain uses TRBV28 with TRBJ2-7; 8 bases fit TRBD2. CDR3 length: 15 amino acids. Germline lookup yields CDR1 MDHEN and CDR2 SYDVKM. Trimming took 8 bases from V and 3 from J; bases not matched to a gene: 12. CDR3 protein: CASLSQRESSYEQYF. The CDR3 DNA is TGTGCCAGCCTCTCTCAGCGGGAGAGTAGCTACGAGCAGTACTTC.

This clonotype was detected ten times or more. The chain recombines TRBV7-6 with TRBJ1-1; tentative D call: TRBD1 (5 bases). V was pared by 1 base and J by 0 bases, with 9 bases between. Germline lookup yields CDR1 SGHVS and CDR2 FNYEAQ. This CDR3 region has 15 residues. The CDR3 spells CASSLVGEMNTEAFF. For the CDR3, the DNA is TGTGCCAGCAGCTTAGTAGGGGAGATGAACACTGAAGCTTTCTTT. Full variable domain (rest looked up from reference TRBV7-6 and TRBJ1-1): GAGVSQSPRYKVTKRGQDVALRCDPISGHVSLYWYRQALGQGPEFLTYFNYEAQQDKSGLPNDRFSAERPEGSISTLTIQRTEQRDSAMYRCASSLVGEMNTEAFFGQGTRLTVV.

The chain couples TRBV20-1 to TRBJ2-1, with D tentatively TRBD1 or TRBD2 (5 bases each). The CDR3 consists of 14 residues. Germline V CDR1 and CDR2: DFQATT, SNEGSKA (reference sequence). Trimming took off 4 bases at V and 2 bases at J, with 12 bases between the two ends. In DNA form, the CDR3 reads TGCAGTGCTATGGGACGGGGCGCCTACAATGAGCAGTTCTTC. Encoded protein: CSAMGRGAYNEQFF.

At least ten counts were recorded for this clonotype. V is TRBV7-8 and J is TRBJ1-1, with D possibly matching TRBD1 (5 bases). The V and J ends lost 4 bases and 0 bases respectively, with 9 bases between them. Per germline, CDR1 SGHVS and CDR2 FQNEAQ. CDR3 length: 14 amino acids. The CDR3 region has the DNA TGTGCCAGCAGCTCGGGGGACTTGAACACTGAAGCTTTCTTT. This sequence encodes CASSSGDLNTEAFF.

The CDR3 DNA is TGTGCCAGTAGAACAGGGACTAGTGAGTACAATGAGCAGTTCTTC. Encoded protein: CASRTGTSEYNEQFF. V is TRBV19 and J is TRBJ2-1; 8 nucleotides match TRBD2. The germline V gene has CDR1 LNHDA and CDR2 SQIVND (reference sequence). V was pared by 6 bases and J by 4 bases, with 8 bases of the junction left unmatched. CDR3 length: 15 amino acids.

This clonotype was counted at least ten times. The chain joins TRBV6-1 to TRBJ2-7; D is unclear. Germline CDR1 is MNHNS and CDR2 is SASEGT. V dropped 0 bases and J dropped 6 bases, with 6 bases sitting between them. The length of the CDR3 is 12 residues. The CDR3 spells CASSEAWAEQYF. Here the CDR3 DNA reads TGTGCCAGCAGTGAAGCGTGGGCCGAGCAGTACTTC.

Ten or more counts support this clonotype. The chain combines TRBV11-1 with TRBJ2-5; possible D gene TRBD2, 6 bases. The CDR3 runs to 15 residues. The V and J ends lost 0 bases and 5 bases respectively, with 13 bases between them. From germline, CDR1 is SGHAT and CDR2 FQDESV (reference sequence). The DNA of the CDR3 is TGTGCCAGCAGCTTAGCGTCCGCGGGAAAGGAGACCCAGTACTTC. Protein: CASSLASAGKETQYF.

This clonotype was observed at least ten times. The V gene is TRBV12-3 or TRBV12-4, the J gene TRBJ2-6; no definite D call. This CDR3 comprises 15 residues. Deletions cut 6 bases from V and 2 bases from J, with 11 bases between. The CDR3 spells CASSPTNPGANVLTF. CDR3 sequence (DNA): TGTGCCAGCAGCCCAACGAATCCTGGGGCCAACGTCCTGACTTTC.

The sample holds many counts of this clonotype. The chain recombines TRBV12-3 or TRBV12-4 with TRBJ1-2, with no clear D. The CDR3 totals 13 residues. V was trimmed by 8 bases and J by 7 bases, leaving 17 bases between them. CDR3 nucleotide sequence: TGTGCCAGCTCTGGGTCCCTGACCGGTGGCTACACCTTC. Translated, it gives CASSGSLTGGYTF.

This clonotype was observed many times. This chain joins TRBV7-2 and TRBJ2-1; TRBD1 is a possible D gene (6 bases). CDR3 size: 17 residues. Germline V gene data show CDR1 as SGHTA and CDR2 as FQGNSA. V lost 3 bases to trimming and J lost 1 base, with 16 bases between them. CDR3: CASSLQPHRASYNEQFF. The CDR3 coding sequence is TGTGCCAGCAGCTTGCAACCCCACAGGGCGTCCTACAATGAGCAGTTCTTC.

This clonotype has a count of ten or more. The V and J genes are TRBV28 and TRBJ2-5; unclear D gene. Trimming pared 4 bases from V and 5 bases from J, leaving 17 bases between. Germline V gene sequence: CDR1 MDHEN, CDR2 SYDVKM. This CDR3 contains 15 residues. CDR3 loop: CASSSPRRLSETQYF. The CDR3 DNA reads as TGTGCCAGCAGTTCCCCGCGCAGGCTGAGTGAGACCCAGTACTTC.

This clonotype was recorded at least ten times. The rearrangement uses TRBV7-9 and TRBJ2-1; D might be TRBD1 (6 bases). Trimming shortened V by 5 bases and J by 0 bases, and 14 bases separated the two germline ends. The CDR3 runs 16 residues. Per the germline V gene, CDR1 is SEHNR and CDR2 is FQNEAQ (reference sequence). The chain's CDR3 is CASSAPGQSSYNEQFF. The CDR3 nucleotides read TGTGCCAGCAGCGCCCCGGGACAAAGCTCCTACAATGAGCAGTTCTTC.